The clone carrying this T cell receptor delta chain was found a few times. Its antigen is still unknown. One end of the junction fails to match germline, which may point to a read error. The identical CDR3 is also encoded by other nucleotide sequences in the sample. The sample comes from a study of Vδ1+ human thymocytes. CDR1 is TSWWSYY and CDR2 is QGS in the germline V gene. The CDR3 has 19 amino acids. Study-level results: Bulk data may be misread because of unexpected Vdelta2 sequences. Donors shared many TRG clonotypes but few TRD clonotypes. In the thymus, TRG and TRD repertoires looked highly polyclonal with Gaussian CDR3 lengths.

The template was reverse-transcribed extracted RNA. The CDR3 regions were amplified by multiplex PCR from V-gene primers to a constant-region primer. TCRdb re-called the multiplex PCR reads via CATT. Of about 25,000 delta-chain clones listed, 25% to 35% were seen once; the top ten hold roughly 1.5%. The TCR was taken from a boy younger than two who had congenital heart surgery. Sequenced sample: Vdelta1+ gamma-delta thymocytes from the thymus. The subset denotes: FACS-sorted CD3+ TCRalphabeta- TCRVdelta1+ TCRVdelta2- thymocytes. V is TRDV1 and J is TRDJ1; 7 bases agree with TRDD3. CDR3: CALGELNPPIASGGIKLIF. The CDR3 DNA sequence: TGTGCTCTTGGAGAACTAAACCCCCCAATTGCCTCGGGGGGGATTAAACTCATCTTT.